The clone carrying this TCR beta chain came up once. Its target is unknown. TCRdb keeps only in-frame clones here, not all; method: immunoSEQ multiplex PCR. The repertoire has about 320,000 clones, roughly 86% of them found once; the top ten carry 1.9%. With 2 bases clipped from V and 0 bases from J, the junction kept 3 bases outside the gene matches. Germline-derived CDR1 and CDR2 are LGHDT and YNNKEL (reference sequence). This CDR3 contains 15 residues. Sample treatment: around 19 received Ad26.COV2.S at low or high dose, single or two shots; 5 received placebo; per-sample allocation not given. Collection of the samples took place on day 63 after the first injection of vaccine or placebo. This sample is part of a study of Ad26.COV2.S vaccination and SARS-CoV-2 variants. Study results and caveats: Substantial breadth was reported for post-vaccination spike-specific CD8+ and CD4+ T cells.

The receptor was isolated from a person aged 18-60 years who received the Ad26.COV2.S COVID-19 vaccine or a placebo. The chain couples TRBV3-1 (or the pseudogene TRBV3-2) to TRBJ1-1; 7 nucleotides match TRBD1. This material consisted of peripheral blood, taken in a trial of Ad26.COV2.S vaccine versus placebo. The DNA of the CDR3 is TGTGCCAGCAGCCAAAGTGGACAGGTGAACACTGAAGCTTTCTTT. Protein: CASSQSGQVNTEAFF.